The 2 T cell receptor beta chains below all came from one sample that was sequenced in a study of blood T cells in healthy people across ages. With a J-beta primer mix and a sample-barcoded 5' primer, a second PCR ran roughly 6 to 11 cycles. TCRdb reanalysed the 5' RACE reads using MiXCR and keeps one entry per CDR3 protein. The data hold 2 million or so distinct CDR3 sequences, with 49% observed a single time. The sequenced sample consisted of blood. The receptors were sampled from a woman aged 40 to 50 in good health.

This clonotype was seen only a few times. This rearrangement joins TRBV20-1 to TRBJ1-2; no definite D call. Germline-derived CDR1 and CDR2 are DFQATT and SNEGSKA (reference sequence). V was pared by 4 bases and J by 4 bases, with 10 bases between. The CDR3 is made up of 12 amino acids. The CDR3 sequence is CSATSLSYGYTF. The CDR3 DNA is TGCAGTGCTACCAGTTTGAGCTATGGCTACACCTTC.

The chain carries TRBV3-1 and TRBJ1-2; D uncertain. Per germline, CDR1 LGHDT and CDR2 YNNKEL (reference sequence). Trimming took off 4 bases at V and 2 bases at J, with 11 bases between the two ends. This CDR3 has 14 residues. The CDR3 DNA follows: TGTGCCAGCAGCCCAAATCTGGGGAACTATGGCTACACCTTC. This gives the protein CASSPNLGNYGYTF.